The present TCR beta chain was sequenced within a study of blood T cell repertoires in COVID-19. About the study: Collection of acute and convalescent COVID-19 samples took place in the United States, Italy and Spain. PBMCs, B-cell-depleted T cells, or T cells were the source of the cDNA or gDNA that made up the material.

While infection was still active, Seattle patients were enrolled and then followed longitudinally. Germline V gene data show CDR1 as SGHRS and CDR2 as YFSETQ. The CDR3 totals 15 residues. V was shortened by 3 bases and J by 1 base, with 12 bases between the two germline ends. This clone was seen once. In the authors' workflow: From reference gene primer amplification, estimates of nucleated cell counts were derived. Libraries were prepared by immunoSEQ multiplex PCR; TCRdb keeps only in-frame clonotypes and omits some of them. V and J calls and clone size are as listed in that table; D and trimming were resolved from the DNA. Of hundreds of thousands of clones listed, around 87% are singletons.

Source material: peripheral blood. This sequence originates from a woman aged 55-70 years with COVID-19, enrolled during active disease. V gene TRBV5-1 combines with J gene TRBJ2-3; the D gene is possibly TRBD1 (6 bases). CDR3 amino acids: CASSSIQGRTDTQYF. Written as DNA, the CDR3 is TGCGCCAGCAGCTCGATACAGGGCCGCACAGATACGCAGTATTTT.